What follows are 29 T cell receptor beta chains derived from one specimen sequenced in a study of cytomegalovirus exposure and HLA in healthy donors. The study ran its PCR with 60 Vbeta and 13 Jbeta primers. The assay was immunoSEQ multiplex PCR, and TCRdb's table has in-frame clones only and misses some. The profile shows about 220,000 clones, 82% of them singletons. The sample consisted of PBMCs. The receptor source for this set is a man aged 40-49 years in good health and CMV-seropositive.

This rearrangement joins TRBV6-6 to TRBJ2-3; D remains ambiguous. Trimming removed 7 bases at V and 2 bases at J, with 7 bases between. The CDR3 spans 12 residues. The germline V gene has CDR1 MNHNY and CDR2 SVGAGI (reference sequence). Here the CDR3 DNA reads TGTGCCAGCAACACCTTCACAGATACGCAGTATTTT. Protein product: CASNTFTDTQYF.

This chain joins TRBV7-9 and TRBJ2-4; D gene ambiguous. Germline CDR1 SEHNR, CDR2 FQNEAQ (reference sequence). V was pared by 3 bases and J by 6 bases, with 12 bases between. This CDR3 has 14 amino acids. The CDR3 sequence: CASSFPAGRNIQYF. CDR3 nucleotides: TGTGCCAGCAGCTTCCCCGCAGGTAGAAACATTCAGTACTTC.

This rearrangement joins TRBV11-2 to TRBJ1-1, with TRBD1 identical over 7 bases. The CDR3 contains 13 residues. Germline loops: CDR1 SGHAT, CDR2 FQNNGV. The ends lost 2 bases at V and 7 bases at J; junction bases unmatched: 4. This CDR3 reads CASSLRQGFEAFF. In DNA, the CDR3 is TGTGCCAGCAGCTTAAGACAGGGTTTTGAAGCTTTCTTT.

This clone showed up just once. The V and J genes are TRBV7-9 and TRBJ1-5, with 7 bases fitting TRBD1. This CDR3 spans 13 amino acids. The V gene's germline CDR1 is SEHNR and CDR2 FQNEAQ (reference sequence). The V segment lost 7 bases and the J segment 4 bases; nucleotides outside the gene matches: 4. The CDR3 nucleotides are TGTGCCAGCACCCAGGGGGTAAATCAGCCCCAGCATTTT. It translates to CASTQGVNQPQHF.

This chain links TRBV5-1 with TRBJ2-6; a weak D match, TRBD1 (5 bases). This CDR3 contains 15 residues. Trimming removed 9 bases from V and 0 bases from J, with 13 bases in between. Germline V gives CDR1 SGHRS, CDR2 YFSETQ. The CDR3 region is CATAGRGSGANVLTF. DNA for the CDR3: TGCGCCACAGCAGGAAGGGGCTCTGGGGCCAACGTCCTGACTTTC.

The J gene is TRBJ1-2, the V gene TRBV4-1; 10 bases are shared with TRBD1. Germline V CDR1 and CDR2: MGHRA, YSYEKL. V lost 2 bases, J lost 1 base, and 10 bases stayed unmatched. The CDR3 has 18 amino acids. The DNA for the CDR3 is TGCGCCAGCAGCCAACCTATAGACGGGACAGGGGTTAACTATGGCTACACCTTC. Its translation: CASSQPIDGTGVNYGYTF.

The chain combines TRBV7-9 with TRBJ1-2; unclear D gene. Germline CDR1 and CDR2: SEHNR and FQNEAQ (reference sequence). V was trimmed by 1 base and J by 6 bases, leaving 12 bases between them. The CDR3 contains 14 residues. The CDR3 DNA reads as TGTGCCAGCAGCTTAGTAACACAGACGGATGGCTACACCTTC. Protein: CASSLVTQTDGYTF.

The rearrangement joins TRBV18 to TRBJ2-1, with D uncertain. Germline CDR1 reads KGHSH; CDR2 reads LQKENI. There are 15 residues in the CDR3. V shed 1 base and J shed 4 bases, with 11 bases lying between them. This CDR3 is CASSPQMADYNEQFF. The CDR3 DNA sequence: TGTGCCAGCTCACCACAAATGGCAGATTACAATGAGCAGTTCTTC.

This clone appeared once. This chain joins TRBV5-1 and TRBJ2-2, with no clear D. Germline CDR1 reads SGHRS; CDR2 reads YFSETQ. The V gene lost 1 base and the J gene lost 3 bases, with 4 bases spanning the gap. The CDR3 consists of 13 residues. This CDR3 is CASSLSYTGELFF. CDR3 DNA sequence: TGCGCCAGCAGCTTGTCGTACACCGGGGAGCTGTTTTTT.

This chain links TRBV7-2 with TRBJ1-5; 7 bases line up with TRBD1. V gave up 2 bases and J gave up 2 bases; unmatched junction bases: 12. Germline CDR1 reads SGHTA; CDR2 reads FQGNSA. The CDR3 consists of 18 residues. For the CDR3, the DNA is TGTGCCAGCAGCTTAAGCGGCCTCCAGACAGGGCGCAATCAGCCCCAGCATTTT. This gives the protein CASSLSGLQTGRNQPQHF. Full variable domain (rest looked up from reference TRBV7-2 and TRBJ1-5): GAGVSQSPSNKVTEKGKDVELRCDPISGHTALYWYRQSLGQGLEFLIYFQGNSAPDKSGLPSDRFSAERTGGSVSTLTIQRTQQEDSAVYLCASSLSGLQTGRNQPQHFGDGTRLSIL.

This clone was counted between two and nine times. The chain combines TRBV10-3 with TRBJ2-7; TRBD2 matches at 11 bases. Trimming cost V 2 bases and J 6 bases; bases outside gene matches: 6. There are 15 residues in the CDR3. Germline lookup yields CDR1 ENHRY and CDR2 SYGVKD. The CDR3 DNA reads TGTGCCATCAGTGAGGAGGGACTAGCGGAAATCGAGCAGTACGTC. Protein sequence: CAISEEGLAEIEQYV.

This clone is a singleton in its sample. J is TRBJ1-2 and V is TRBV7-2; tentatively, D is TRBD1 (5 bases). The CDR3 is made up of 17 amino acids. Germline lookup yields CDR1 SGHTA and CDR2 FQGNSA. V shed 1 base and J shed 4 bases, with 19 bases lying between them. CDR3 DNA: TGTGCCAGCAGCTTAGAGGACCGCCCGACAGCCAGCTATGGCTACACCTTC. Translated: CASSLEDRPTASYGYTF.

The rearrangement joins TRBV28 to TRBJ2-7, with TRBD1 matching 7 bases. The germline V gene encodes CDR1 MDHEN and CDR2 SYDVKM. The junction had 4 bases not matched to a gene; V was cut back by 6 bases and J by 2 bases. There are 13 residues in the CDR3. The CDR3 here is CASSPDRAYEQYV. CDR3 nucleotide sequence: TGTGCCAGCAGCCCCGACAGGGCCTACGAGCAGTACGTC.

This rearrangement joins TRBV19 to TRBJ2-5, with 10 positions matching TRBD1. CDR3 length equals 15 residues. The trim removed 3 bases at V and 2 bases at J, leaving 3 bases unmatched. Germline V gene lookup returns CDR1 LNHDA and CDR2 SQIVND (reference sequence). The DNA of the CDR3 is TGTGCCAGTAGTATCCGGGACAGGGGTCAAGAGACCCAGTACTTC. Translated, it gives CASSIRDRGQETQYF.

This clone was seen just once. The CDR3 DNA follows: TGTGCCAGCAGCTTTATACAGGGTGGAGAAAAACTGTTTTTT. It specifies CASSFIQGGEKLFF. The chain joins TRBV11-3 to TRBJ1-4; D is perhaps TRBD1 (6 bases). CDR1 and CDR2 from the germline V gene are SGHNT and YENEEA. Trimming removed 3 bases from V and 8 bases from J, with 13 bases in between. CDR3 size: 14 residues.

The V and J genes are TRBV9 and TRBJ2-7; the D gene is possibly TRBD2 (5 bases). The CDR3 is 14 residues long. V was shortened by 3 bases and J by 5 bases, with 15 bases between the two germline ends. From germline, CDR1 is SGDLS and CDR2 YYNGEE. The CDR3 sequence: CASSASGSGNEQYF. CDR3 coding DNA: TGTGCCAGCAGCGCCTCGGGATCCGGGAACGAGCAGTACTTC.

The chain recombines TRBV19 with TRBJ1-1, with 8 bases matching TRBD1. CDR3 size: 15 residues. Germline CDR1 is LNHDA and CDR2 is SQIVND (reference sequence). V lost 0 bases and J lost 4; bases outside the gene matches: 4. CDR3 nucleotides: TGTGCCAGTAGTATAGACGCTACAGGGGGCACTGAAGCTTTCTTT. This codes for CASSIDATGGTEAFF.

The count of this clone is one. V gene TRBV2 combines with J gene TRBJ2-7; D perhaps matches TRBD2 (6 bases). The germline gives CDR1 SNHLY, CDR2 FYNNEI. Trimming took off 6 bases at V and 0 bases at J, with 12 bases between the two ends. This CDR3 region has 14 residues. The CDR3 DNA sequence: TGTGCCAGCAGCCCGGGACTTGACTCCTACGAGCAGTACGTC. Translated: CASSPGLDSYEQYV.

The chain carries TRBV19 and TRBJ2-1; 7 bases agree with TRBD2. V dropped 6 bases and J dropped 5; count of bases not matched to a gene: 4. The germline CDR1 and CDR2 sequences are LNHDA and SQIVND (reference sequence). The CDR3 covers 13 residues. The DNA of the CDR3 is TGTGCCAGTAGCTTGGGGGGGGACAATGAGCAGTTCTTC. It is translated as CASSLGGDNEQFF.

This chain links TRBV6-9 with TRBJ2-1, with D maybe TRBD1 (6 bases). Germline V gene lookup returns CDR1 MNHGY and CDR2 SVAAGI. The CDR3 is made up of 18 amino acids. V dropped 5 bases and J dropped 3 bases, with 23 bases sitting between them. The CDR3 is CASSAMGAGKVVYNEQFF. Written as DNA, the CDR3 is TGTGCCAGCAGTGCGATGGGGGCAGGGAAGGTGGTCTACAATGAGCAGTTCTTC.

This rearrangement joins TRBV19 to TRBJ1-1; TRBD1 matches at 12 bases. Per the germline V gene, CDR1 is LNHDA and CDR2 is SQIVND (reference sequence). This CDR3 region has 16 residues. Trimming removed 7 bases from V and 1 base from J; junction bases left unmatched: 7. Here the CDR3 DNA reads TGTGCCAGTATAGGGACAGGGGGCTTACGGAACACTGAAGCTTTCTTT. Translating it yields CASIGTGGLRNTEAFF.

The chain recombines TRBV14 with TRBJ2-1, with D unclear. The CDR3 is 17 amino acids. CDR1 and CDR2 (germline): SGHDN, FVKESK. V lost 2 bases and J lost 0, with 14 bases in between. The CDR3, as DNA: TGTGCCAGCAGCCAACAGTGGAGCTCTAGCTCCTACAATGAGCAGTTCTTC. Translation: CASSQQWSSSSYNEQFF.

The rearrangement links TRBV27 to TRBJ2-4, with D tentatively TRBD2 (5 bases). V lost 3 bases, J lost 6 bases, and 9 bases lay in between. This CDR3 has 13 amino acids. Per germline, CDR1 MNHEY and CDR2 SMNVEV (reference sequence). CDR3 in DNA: TGTGCCAGCAGTTTTAGGAGGCCAAACATTCAGTACTTC. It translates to CASSFRRPNIQYF.

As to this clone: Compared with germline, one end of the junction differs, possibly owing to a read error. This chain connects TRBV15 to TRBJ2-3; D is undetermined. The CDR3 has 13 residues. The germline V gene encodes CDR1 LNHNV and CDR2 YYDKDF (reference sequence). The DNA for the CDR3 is TGTGCCACCAACAGACCTAGCACAGATACGCAGTATTTT. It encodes CATNRPSTDTQYF.

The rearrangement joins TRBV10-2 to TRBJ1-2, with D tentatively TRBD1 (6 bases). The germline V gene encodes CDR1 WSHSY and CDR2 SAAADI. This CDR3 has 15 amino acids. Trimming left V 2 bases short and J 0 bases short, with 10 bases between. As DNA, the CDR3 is TGCGCCAGCAGTGAGGTTGGGGGCACTAACTATGGCTACACCTTC. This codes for CASSEVGGTNYGYTF.

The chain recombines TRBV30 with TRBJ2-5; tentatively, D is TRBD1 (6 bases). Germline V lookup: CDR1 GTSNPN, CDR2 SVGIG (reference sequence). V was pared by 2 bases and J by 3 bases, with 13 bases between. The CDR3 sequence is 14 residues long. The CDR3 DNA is TGTGCCTGGAGTATACGGCGGACAGAAGAGACCCAGTACTTC. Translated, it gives CAWSIRRTEETQYF. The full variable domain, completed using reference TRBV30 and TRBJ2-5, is SQTIHQWPATLVQPVGSPLSLECTVEGTSNPNLYWYRQAAGRGLQLLFYSVGIGQISSEVPQNLSASRPQDRQFILSSKKLLLSDSGFYLCAWSIRRTEETQYFGPGTRLLVL.

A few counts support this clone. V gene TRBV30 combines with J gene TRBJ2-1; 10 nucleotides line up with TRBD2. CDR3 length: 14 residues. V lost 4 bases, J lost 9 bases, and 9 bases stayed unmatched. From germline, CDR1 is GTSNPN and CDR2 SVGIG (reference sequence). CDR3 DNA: TGTGCCTGGATTGGGCTAGCGGGAGTACGTGAGCAGTTCTTC. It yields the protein CAWIGLAGVREQFF.

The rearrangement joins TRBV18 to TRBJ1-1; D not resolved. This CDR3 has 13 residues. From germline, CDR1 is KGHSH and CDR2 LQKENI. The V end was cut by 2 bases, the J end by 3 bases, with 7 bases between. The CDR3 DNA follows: TGTGCCAGCTCACCATCGTTTGACACTGAAGCTTTCTTT. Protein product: CASSPSFDTEAFF.

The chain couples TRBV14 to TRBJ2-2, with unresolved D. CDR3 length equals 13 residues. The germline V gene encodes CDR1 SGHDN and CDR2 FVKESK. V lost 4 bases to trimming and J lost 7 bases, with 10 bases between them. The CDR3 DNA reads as TGTGCCAGCAGCCCCGCCCCCAGCGGGGAGCTGTTTTTT. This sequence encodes CASSPAPSGELFF.